The 17 T cell receptor beta chains below all came from one sample that was sequenced in a study of siplizumab effects on memory and regulatory T cells. Produced via immunoSEQ multiplex PCR; TCRdb's table is partial and in-frame only. The data hold around 100,000 clones, with 91% observed a single time. The sample taken for sequencing was CD4+ T cells sorted from blood. The origin of the receptors is a human donor in good health.

The chain has TRBV5-1 and TRBJ2-3; D ambiguous. V shed 0 bases and J shed 0 bases, with 14 bases lying between them. Germline CDR1 reads SGHRS; CDR2 reads YFSETQ. The CDR3 is 17 residues long. The CDR3 DNA follows: TGCGCCAGCAGCTTGGCTCGCGAATCCCAAAGCACAGATACGCAGTATTTT. This translates into CASSLARESQSTDTQYF.

This chain joins TRBV2 and TRBJ2-5, with D tentatively TRBD2 (6 bases). There are 11 residues in the CDR3. CDR1 is SNHLY, CDR2 FYNNEI, per germline. V dropped 9 bases and J dropped 5 bases, with 10 bases sitting between them. CDR3 sequence (DNA): TGTGCCAGAAGAGGAGGGGAGACCCAGTACTTC. The encoded protein is CARRGGETQYF. Variable domain in full (rest from reference TRBV2 and TRBJ2-5): EPEVTQTPSHQVTQMGQEVILRCVPISNHLYFYWYRQILGQKVEFLVSFYNNEISEKSEIFDDQFSVERPDGSNFTLKIRSTKLEDSAMYFCARRGGETQYFGPGTRLLVL.

This sequence joins TRBV11-2 and TRBJ2-3; D remains unclear. V was shortened by 1 base and J by 1 base, with 6 bases between the two germline ends. Germline V lookup: CDR1 SGHAT, CDR2 FQNNGV. The CDR3 length is 14 residues. The CDR3 DNA reads as TGTGCCAGCAGCTTAGTAGTTCGCACAGATACGCAGTATTTT. Translated: CASSLVVRTDTQYF.

The chain combines TRBV30 with TRBJ1-1, with a weak D call TRBD1 (5 bases). This CDR3 comprises 13 residues. The V gene's germline CDR1 is GTSNPN and CDR2 SVGIG (reference sequence). The CDR3 here is CAPPRTPSPEAFF. CDR3 nucleotides: TGTGCTCCTCCTAGGACACCGTCGCCCGAAGCTTTCTTT.

The chain's CDR3 is CASSVTSGGTGELFF. The CDR3 DNA is TGTGCCAGCAGTGTCACTAGCGGGGGAACCGGGGAGCTGTTTTTT. V is TRBV2 and J is TRBJ2-2; 11 bases agree with TRBD2. Germline lookup yields CDR1 SNHLY and CDR2 FYNNEI. V lost 4 bases to trimming and J lost 5 bases; unmatched junction nucleotides: 3. The length of the CDR3 is 15 residues.

The rearrangement joins TRBV28 to TRBJ2-4; possible D gene TRBD2, 6 bases. CDR1 MDHEN and CDR2 SYDVKM come from the germline V gene. V was pared by 2 bases and J by 4 bases, with 9 bases between. The CDR3 sequence is 14 residues long. The CDR3 here is CASSLGGIKNIQYF. DNA for the CDR3: TGTGCCAGCAGTTTAGGAGGGATAAAAAACATTCAGTACTTC.

This clone was detected only a few times. The rearrangement links TRBV7-2 to TRBJ2-3; 9 positions agree with TRBD2. CDR1 is SGHTA, CDR2 FQGNSA, per germline. V was pared by 1 base and J by 2 bases, with 4 bases of the junction left unmatched. The CDR3 is made up of 16 amino acids. CDR3 coding DNA: TGTGCCAGCAGCTTAGTAGCGGGGGTTGACACAGATACGCAGTATTTT. This translates into CASSLVAGVDTDTQYF. Full variable domain (missing parts from reference TRBV7-2 and TRBJ2-3): GAGVSQSPSNKVTEKGKDVELRCDPISGHTALYWYRQSLGQGLEFLIYFQGNSAPDKSGLPSDRFSAERTGGSVSTLTIQRTQQEDSAVYLCASSLVAGVDTDTQYFGPGTRLTVL.

This chain uses TRBV5-1 with TRBJ1-4; D unresolved. This CDR3 comprises 18 residues. V gave up 0 bases and J gave up 3 bases, with 18 bases separating them. Germline values: CDR1 SGHRS, CDR2 YFSETQ. CDR3 DNA sequence: TGCGCCAGCAGCTTGGTAGGTCCGGCCTCCGGATCTAATGAAAAACTGTTTTTT. Translated, it gives CASSLVGPASGSNEKLFF.

For the CDR3, the DNA is TGTGCCTGGGGGATACAGGGCACTAAACCGGGGGAGCTGTTTTTT. It encodes CAWGIQGTKPGELFF. V is TRBV30 and J is TRBJ2-2, with D possibly matching TRBD1 (6 bases). The CDR3 covers 15 residues. Germline V lookup: CDR1 GTSNPN, CDR2 SVGIG (reference sequence). With 5 bases removed from V and 8 bases from J, the gap between germline ends came to 21 bases.

CDR3 in amino acids: CATSRDPASIEAFF. The CDR3 nucleotides read TGTGCCACCAGCAGAGATCCCGCCAGTATTGAAGCTTTCTTT. The chain is built from TRBV15 and TRBJ1-1, with D unclear. This CDR3 spans 14 amino acids. Trimming took off 0 bases at V and 7 bases at J, with 12 bases between the two ends. Germline V lookup: CDR1 LNHNV, CDR2 YYDKDF (reference sequence).

V and J are TRBV6-1 and TRBJ1-1, with TRBD1 matching 8 bases. The CDR3 spans 15 residues. Germline V gene lookup returns CDR1 MNHNS and CDR2 SASEGT. V gave up 6 bases and J gave up 0 bases; unmatched junction bases: 6. The CDR3 region has the DNA TGTGCCAGCAGCGCTTTGGACAGGGTGAACACTGAAGCTTTCTTT. Translated: CASSALDRVNTEAFF.

This chain connects TRBV6-5 to TRBJ1-1, with 7 bases identical to TRBD1. The CDR3 spans 13 residues. V lost 4 bases and J lost 8; bases outside the gene matches: 7. The germline CDR1 and CDR2 sequences are MNHEY and SVGAGI. CDR3 residues: CASSSTGAWEAFF. The CDR3 DNA sequence: TGTGCCAGCAGTTCCACAGGGGCCTGGGAAGCTTTCTTT.

The rearrangement uses TRBV18 and TRBJ1-2, with D possibly being TRBD1 (6 bases). Germline-derived CDR1 and CDR2 are KGHSH and LQKENI. The CDR3 spans 14 residues. The germline V and J ends were trimmed by 2 bases and 4 bases, with 11 bases remaining between them. The CDR3 loop reads CASSPMDSRYGYTF. CDR3 bases: TGTGCCAGCTCACCAATGGACAGCCGCTATGGCTACACCTTC. Complete variable domain (other parts from reference TRBV18 and TRBJ1-2): NAGVMQNPRHLVRRRGQEARLRCSPMKGHSHVYWYRQLPEEGLKFMVYLQKENIIDESGMPKERFSAEFPKEGPSILRIQQVVRGDSAAYFCASSPMDSRYGYTFGSGTRLTVV.

CDR3 sequence: CASSMYELQETQYF. In DNA, the CDR3 is TGTGCCAGTAGTATGTATGAACTACAAGAGACCCAGTACTTC. V and J are TRBV19 and TRBJ2-5; D is unclear. Germline V CDR1 and CDR2: LNHDA, SQIVND (reference sequence). CDR3 length equals 14 residues. Trimming left V 3 bases short and J 2 bases short, with 10 bases between.

The chain employs TRBV27 and TRBJ1-1; no clear D. The CDR3 consists of 13 residues. V gave up 3 bases and J gave up 0 bases, with 5 bases separating them. Germline V CDR1 and CDR2: MNHEY, SMNVEV (reference sequence). In DNA, the CDR3 is TGTGCCAGCAGTTTCAACTTGAACACTGAAGCTTTCTTT. Translating gives CASSFNLNTEAFF.

This chain joins TRBV18 and TRBJ1-2; no definite D call. CDR1 is KGHSH, CDR2 LQKENI, per germline. Trimming removed 3 bases from V and 8 bases from J, with 19 bases in between. The CDR3 has 15 residues. The CDR3 region has the DNA TGTGCCAGCTCACCGGCGACCGACCGCCCGGGGGGCTACACCTTC. As protein: CASSPATDRPGGYTF.

The J gene is TRBJ2-7, the V gene TRBV18; TRBD1 agrees at 10 bases. Germline assignment: CDR1 KGHSH and CDR2 LQKENI. The CDR3 is made up of 15 amino acids. Losses at the gene ends were 3 bases for V and 1 base for J; bases not matched to a gene: 3. Here the CDR3 reads CASSPGQGGSYEQYF. CDR3 coding DNA: TGTGCCAGCTCACCTGGACAGGGGGGTTCCTACGAGCAGTACTTC.